The 6 T cell receptor beta chains presented below share a single source sample, sequenced in a study of radiotherapy plus CTLA-4 blockade in lung cancer. The repertoire was sequenced with immunoSEQ multiplex PCR; TCRdb's copy has only in-frame clones and lacks some. The sample yields about 97,000 clones, 65% to 85% seen once. Specimen: peripheral blood, collected from a patient treated with radiotherapy plus ipilimumab. All receptors derive from a human donor with non-small cell lung cancer who had a partial response to radiotherapy plus ipilimumab. Some clones in this sample may be carry-over from other donors' samples.

The chain has TRBV9 and TRBJ1-4, with D perhaps matching TRBD1 (5 bases). The CDR3 length is 14 residues. Germline assignment: CDR1 SGDLS and CDR2 YYNGEE. V lost 3 bases and J lost 7, with 13 bases in between. The CDR3: CASSATVSGEKLFF. DNA of the CDR3: TGTGCCAGCAGCGCGACAGTGTCTGGTGAAAAACTGTTTTTT.

The J gene is TRBJ2-3, the V gene TRBV29-1; a weak D match, TRBD1 (6 bases). Per germline, CDR1 SQVTM and CDR2 ANQGSEA. The ends were cut back, 6 bases at V and 1 base at J, with 8 bases in the middle. The CDR3 runs 12 residues. CDR3 region: CSVGARTDTQYF. CDR3 DNA sequence: TGCAGCGTGGGGGCTCGCACAGATACGCAGTATTTT.

In nucleotides, the CDR3 is TGTGCCAGCAGTTACGGAGCCACCCGGGAGGATGAGCAGTTCTTC. Its protein product is CASSYGATREDEQFF. The chain recombines TRBV6-5 with TRBJ2-1, with TRBD2 identical over 7 bases. CDR3 length: 15 residues. Germline CDR1 reads MNHEY; CDR2 reads SVGAGI. Trimming took 2 bases from V and 8 from J; bases not matched to a gene: 9.

This clone has a single count. This chain uses TRBV7-3 with TRBJ2-7, with 8 bases that match TRBD1. CDR1 is SGHTA and CDR2 is FQGTGA in the germline V gene. The CDR3 runs 13 residues. Germline trimming cut 4 bases from V and 3 bases from J; bases unmatched to any gene: 2. This CDR3 is CASSSDRGYEQYF. The CDR3 nucleotides are TGTGCCAGCAGCTCAGACAGGGGCTACGAGCAGTACTTC.

The J gene is TRBJ1-6, the V gene TRBV18; 7 positions agree with TRBD1. The V and J ends lost 5 bases and 8 bases, in that order; junction bases with no gene match: 6. CDR3 length: 14 amino acids. The germline V gene has CDR1 KGHSH and CDR2 LQKENI. The CDR3 DNA reads TGTGCCAGCTCAGGGACAGTAGGCTATTCACCCCTCCACTTT. This encodes CASSGTVGYSPLHF.

The chain recombines TRBV6-1 with TRBJ1-5; D gene unclear. CDR1 is MNHNS, CDR2 SASEGT, per germline. The germline V and J ends were trimmed by 6 bases and 6 bases, with 15 bases remaining between them. The CDR3 spans 14 residues. DNA for the CDR3: TGTGCCAGCAGAGATCCGATACGGGGTCAGCCCCAGCATTTT. Translating it yields CASRDPIRGQPQHF.